The following is a T cell receptor beta chain sequence with its context. Clones were read by immunoSEQ multiplex PCR, and TCRdb kept only the in-frame ones, dropping some. This sample carries about a million clones, around 76% of them seen once, and the ten largest clones take around 1.5%. This sample is part of a study of shared clonotypes between healthy human individuals. Looked up from germline, CDR1 is SQVTM and CDR2 is ANQGSEA. V shed 3 bases and J shed 3 bases, with 9 bases lying between them. The CDR3 is 13 residues long. Sequenced material: memory CD4+ T cells sorted from blood. Subset of the sample: CD45RA-negative fraction. V and J are TRBV29-1 and TRBJ1-5, with D tentatively TRBD1 (6 bases). This receptor was taken from a man between 18 and 29 years old in good health. The CDR3 DNA is TGCAGCGTTGAGGGGGGCCCCAATCAGCCCCAGCATTTT. Amino acid sequence: CSVEGGPNQPQHF. The full variable domain, completed using reference TRBV29-1 and TRBJ1-5, is SAVISQKPSRDICQRGTSLTIQCQVDSQVTMMFWYRQQPGQSLTLIATANQGSEATYESGFVIDKFPISRPNLTFSTLTVSNMSPEDSSIYLCSVEGGPNQPQHFGDGTRLSIL.